This T cell receptor (beta chain) came from a study of radiotherapy plus CTLA-4 blockade in lung cancer. TCRdb keeps only in-frame clones here, not all; method: immunoSEQ multiplex PCR. The table shows about 33,000 clones, with around four fifths occurring only once. Germline-derived CDR1 and CDR2 are SGHDT and YYEEEE. The CDR3 extends over 14 amino acids. The ends lost 1 base at V and 5 bases at J; junction bases unmatched: 5. Source: peripheral blood, taken from a patient treated with radiotherapy plus ipilimumab. The chain uses TRBV5-6 and TRBJ2-5; TRBD1 matches at 7 bases. The receptor was derived from a human donor with non-small cell lung cancer that progressed on radiotherapy plus ipilimumab. CDR3 DNA: TGTGCCAGCAGCTTGTTCGACAGGGTGGAGACCCAGTACTTC. It codes for CASSLFDRVETQYF.